This paragraph covers one TCR beta chain sequence. Its antigen is unknown. Trimming removed 3 bases from V and 6 bases from J, with 9 bases in between. The germline V gene encodes CDR1 SGHNT and CDR2 YENEEA. The CDR3 consists of 13 residues. The investigators reverse transcribed all of the isolated RNA, so they sequenced expressed TCRB transcripts. Profiled with immunoSEQ multiplex PCR; TCRdb holds only in-frame clones, not every one. The sample has some 900,000 clones, 15% to 20% seen once. This specimen comes from a study of beta chain features in type 1 diabetes. Study details: Investigators examined nearly 110,000,000 sorted cells across all samples. Study-level results: When Type 1 diabetes patients were examined, their TCRB CDR3s proved moderately but significantly shorter in all four CD4+ subsets.

The sequence was collected from a woman between 18 and 30 years old in good health. J is TRBJ2-1 and V is TRBV11-3; D possibly matches TRBD1 or TRBD2 (6 bases each). The sample was naive CD4+ T cells from blood. The CDR3 here is CASSFGGRNEQFF. The CDR3 nucleotides read TGTGCCAGCAGCTTCGGGGGCCGCAATGAGCAGTTCTTC.